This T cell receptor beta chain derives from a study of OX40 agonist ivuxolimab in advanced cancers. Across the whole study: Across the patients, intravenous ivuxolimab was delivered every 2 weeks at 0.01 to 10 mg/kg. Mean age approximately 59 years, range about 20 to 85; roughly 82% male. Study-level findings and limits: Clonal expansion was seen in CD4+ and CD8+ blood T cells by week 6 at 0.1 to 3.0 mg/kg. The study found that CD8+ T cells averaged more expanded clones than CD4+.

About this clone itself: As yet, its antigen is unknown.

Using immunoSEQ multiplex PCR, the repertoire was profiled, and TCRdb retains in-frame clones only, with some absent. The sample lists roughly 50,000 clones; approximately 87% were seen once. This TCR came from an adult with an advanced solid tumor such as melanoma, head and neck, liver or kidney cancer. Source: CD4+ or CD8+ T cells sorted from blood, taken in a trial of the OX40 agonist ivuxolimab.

CDR3 residues: CASSKGDRGGYTF. The CDR3 bases are TGTGCCAGTAGTAAGGGGGACAGGGGTGGCTACACCTTC. This sequence joins TRBV19 and TRBJ1-2; 10 nucleotides line up with TRBD1. V lost 4 bases and J lost 7; bases outside the gene matches: 3. Germline V lookup: CDR1 LNHDA, CDR2 SQIVND (reference sequence). This CDR3 comprises 13 residues.